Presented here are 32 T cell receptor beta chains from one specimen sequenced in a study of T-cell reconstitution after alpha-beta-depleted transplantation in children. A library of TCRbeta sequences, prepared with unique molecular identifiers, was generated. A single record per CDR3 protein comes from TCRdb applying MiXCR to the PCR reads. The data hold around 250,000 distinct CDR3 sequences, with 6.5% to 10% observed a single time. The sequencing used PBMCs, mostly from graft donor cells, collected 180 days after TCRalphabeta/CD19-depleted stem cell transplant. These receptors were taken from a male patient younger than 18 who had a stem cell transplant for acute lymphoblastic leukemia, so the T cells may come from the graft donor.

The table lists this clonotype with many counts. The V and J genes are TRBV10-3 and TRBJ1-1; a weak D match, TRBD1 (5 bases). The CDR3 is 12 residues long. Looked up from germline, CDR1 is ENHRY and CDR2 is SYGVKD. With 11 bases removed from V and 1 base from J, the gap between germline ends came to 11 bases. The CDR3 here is CASGHGNTEAFF. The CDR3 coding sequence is TGTGCCTCAGGGCATGGGAACACTGAAGCTTTCTTT.

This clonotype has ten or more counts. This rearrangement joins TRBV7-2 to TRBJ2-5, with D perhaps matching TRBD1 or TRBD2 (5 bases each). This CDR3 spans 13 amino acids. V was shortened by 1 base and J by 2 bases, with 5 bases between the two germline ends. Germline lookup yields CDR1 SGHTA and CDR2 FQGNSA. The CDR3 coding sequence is TGTGCCAGCAGCTTAGGGGGGCAAGAGACCCAGTACTTC. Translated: CASSLGGQETQYF.

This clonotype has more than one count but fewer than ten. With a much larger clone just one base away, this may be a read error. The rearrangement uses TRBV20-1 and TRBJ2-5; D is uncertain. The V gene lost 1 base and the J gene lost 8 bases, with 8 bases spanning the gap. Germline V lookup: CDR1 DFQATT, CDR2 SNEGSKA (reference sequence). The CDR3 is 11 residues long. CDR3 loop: CSARARGTQYF. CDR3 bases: TGCAGTGCTAGAGCACGCGGCACCCAGTACTTC.

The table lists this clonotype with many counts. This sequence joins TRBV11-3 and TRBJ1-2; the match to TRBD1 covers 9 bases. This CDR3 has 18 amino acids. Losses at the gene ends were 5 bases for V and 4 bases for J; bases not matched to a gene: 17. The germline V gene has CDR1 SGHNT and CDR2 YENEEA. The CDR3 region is CASSGRPGTGTFGYGYTF. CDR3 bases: TGTGCCAGCAGCGGACGTCCCGGGACAGGGACTTTCGGCTATGGCTACACCTTC.

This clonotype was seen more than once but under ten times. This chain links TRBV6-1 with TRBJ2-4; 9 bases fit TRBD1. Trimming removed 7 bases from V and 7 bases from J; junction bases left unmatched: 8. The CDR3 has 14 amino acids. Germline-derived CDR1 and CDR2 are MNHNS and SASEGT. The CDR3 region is CASTPPGQGNIQYF. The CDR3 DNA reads TGTGCCAGCACCCCTCCGGGACAGGGCAACATTCAGTACTTC.

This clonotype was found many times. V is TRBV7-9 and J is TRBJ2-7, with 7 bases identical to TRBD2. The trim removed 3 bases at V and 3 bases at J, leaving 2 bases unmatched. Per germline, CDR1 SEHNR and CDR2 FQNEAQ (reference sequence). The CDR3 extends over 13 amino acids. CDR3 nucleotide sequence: TGTGCCAGCAGCTTCCGGGACTACTACGAGCAGTACTTC. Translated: CASSFRDYYEQYF.

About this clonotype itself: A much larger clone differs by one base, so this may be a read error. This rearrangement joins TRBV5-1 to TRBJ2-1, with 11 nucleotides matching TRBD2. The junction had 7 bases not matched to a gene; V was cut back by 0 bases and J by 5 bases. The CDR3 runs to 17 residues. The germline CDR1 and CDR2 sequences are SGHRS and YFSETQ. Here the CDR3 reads CASSLDLVLAGDNEQFF. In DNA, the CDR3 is TGCGCCAGCAGCTTGGATTTGGTACTAGCGGGAGACAATGAGCAGTTCTTC.

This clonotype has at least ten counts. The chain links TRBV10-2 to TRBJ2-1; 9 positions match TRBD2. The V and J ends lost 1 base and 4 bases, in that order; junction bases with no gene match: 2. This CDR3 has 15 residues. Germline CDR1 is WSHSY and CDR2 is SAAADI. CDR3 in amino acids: CASSELGLAYNEQFF. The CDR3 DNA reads TGCGCCAGCAGTGAGTTAGGACTAGCGTACAATGAGCAGTTCTTC.

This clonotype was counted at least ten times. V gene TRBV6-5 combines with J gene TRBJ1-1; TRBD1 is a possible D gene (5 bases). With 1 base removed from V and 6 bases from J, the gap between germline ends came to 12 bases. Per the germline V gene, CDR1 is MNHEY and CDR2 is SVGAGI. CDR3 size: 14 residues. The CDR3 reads CASSYYKGASEAFF. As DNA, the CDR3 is TGTGCCAGCAGTTACTACAAAGGGGCGTCTGAAGCTTTCTTT.

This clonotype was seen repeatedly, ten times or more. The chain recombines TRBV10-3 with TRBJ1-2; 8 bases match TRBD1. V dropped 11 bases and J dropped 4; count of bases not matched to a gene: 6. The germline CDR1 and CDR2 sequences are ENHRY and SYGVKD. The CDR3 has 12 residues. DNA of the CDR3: TGTGCCTCCCGACAGGGGAGCTATGGCTACACCTTC. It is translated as CASRQGSYGYTF.

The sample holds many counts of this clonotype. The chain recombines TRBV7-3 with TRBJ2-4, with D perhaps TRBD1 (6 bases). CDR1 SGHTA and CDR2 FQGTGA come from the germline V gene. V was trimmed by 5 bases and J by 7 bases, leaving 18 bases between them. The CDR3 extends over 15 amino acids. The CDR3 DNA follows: TGTGCCAGCAGCCCAGGGGCCAGCCTAGGGAACATTCAGTACTTC. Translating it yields CASSPGASLGNIQYF.

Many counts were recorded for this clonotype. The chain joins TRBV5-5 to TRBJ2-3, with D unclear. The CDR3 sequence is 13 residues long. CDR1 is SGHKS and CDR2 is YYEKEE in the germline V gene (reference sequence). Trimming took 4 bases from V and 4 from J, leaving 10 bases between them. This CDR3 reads CASSVIRADTQYF. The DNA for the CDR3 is TGTGCCAGCAGCGTTATCCGCGCAGATACGCAGTATTTT. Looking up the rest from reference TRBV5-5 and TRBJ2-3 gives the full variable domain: DAGVTQSPTHLIKTRGQQVTLRCSPISGHKSVSWYQQVLGQGPQFIFQYYEKEERGRGNFPDRFSARQFPNYSSELNVNALLLGDSALYLCASSVIRADTQYFGPGTRLTVL.

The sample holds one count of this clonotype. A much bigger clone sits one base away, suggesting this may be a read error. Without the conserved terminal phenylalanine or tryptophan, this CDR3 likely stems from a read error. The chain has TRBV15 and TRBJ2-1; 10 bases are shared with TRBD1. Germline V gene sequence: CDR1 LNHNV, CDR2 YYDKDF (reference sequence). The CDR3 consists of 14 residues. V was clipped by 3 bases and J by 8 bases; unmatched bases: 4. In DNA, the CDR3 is TGTGCCACCAGCAGCCAAGGGACAGGGGATGAGCAGTTCTCC. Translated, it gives CATSSQGTGDEQFS.

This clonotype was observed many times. The CDR3 DNA sequence: TGCAGTGCAGAAGACAGGGGCCACGAGCAGTACTTC. This encodes CSAEDRGHEQYF. V is TRBV20-1 and J is TRBJ2-7; 8 bases map to TRBD1. With 6 bases clipped from V and 5 bases from J, the junction kept 6 bases outside the gene matches. CDR3 length equals 12 residues. Germline V lookup: CDR1 DFQATT, CDR2 SNEGSKA (reference sequence).

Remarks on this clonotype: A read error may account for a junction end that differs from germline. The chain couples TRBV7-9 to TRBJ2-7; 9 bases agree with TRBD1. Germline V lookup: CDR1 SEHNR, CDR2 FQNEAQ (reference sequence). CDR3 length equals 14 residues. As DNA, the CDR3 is TGTGCCAGCAGCGCGGACAGGGGTCCCTACGACCAGTACTTC. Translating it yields CASSADRGPYDQYF.

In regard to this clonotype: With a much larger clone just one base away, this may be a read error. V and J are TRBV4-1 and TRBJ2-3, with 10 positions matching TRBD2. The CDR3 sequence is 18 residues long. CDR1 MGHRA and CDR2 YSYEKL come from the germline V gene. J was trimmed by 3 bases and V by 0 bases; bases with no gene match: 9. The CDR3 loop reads CASSQEGPTSGTTDTQYF. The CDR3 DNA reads TGCGCCAGCAGCCAAGAAGGGCCCACTAGCGGGACGACAGATACGCAGTATTTT.

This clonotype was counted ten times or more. The CDR3 is CSVEEVGYTF. The DNA of the CDR3 is TGCAGCGTTGAAGAGGTGGGCTACACCTTC. The chain uses TRBV29-1 and TRBJ1-2; D ambiguous. There are 10 residues in the CDR3. V shed 0 bases and J shed 8 bases, with 4 bases lying between them. Per germline, CDR1 SQVTM and CDR2 ANQGSEA. Based on the CDR3 plus reference TRBV29-1 and TRBJ1-2, the full variable domain is SAVISQKPSRDICQRGTSLTIQCQVDSQVTMMFWYRQQPGQSLTLIATANQGSEATYESGFVIDKFPISRPNLTFSTLTVSNMSPEDSSIYLCSVEEVGYTFGSGTRLTVV.

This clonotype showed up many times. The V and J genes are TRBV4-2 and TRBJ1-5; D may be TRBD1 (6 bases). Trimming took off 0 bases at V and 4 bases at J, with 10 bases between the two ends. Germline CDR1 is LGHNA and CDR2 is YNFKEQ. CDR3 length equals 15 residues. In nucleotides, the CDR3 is TGTGCCAGCAGCCAAGAGGACAGTCGGAATCAGCCCCAGCATTTT. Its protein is CASSQEDSRNQPQHF.

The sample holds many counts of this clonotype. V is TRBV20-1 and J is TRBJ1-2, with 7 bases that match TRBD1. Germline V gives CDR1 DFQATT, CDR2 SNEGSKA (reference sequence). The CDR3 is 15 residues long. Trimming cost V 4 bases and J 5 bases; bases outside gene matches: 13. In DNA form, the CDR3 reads TGCAGTGCTAACCGCCGACAGGGTGGAGGGTATGGCTACACCTTC. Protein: CSANRRQGGGYGYTF.

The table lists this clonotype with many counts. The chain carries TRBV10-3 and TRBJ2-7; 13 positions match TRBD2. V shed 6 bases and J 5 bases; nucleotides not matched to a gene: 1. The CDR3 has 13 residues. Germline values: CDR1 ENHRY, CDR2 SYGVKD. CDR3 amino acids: CAISGLAGDEQYF. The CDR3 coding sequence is TGTGCCATCAGCGGACTAGCGGGAGACGAGCAGTACTTC.

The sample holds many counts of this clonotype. CDR3 in DNA: TGTGCCAGCAGTAACCACCCGGATACGCAGTATTTT. Amino acids: CASSNHPDTQYF. The chain employs TRBV12-3 or TRBV12-4 and TRBJ2-3, with D hard to call. This CDR3 comprises 12 residues. V was trimmed by 5 bases and J by 6 bases, leaving 9 bases between them.

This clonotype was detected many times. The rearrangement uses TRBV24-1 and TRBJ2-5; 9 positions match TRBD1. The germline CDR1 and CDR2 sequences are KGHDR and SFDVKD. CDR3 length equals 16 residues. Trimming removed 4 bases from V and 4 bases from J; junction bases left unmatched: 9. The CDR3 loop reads CATSDRTGDLGETQYF. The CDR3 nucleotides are TGTGCCACCAGTGACCGGACAGGGGATCTTGGAGAGACCCAGTACTTC.

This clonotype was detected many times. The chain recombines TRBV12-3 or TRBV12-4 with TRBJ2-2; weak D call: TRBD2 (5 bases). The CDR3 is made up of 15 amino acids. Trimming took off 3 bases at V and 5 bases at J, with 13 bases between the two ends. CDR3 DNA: TGTGCCAGCAGTTTTGACTACCCCCCAACCGGGGAGCTGTTTTTT. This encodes CASSFDYPPTGELFF.

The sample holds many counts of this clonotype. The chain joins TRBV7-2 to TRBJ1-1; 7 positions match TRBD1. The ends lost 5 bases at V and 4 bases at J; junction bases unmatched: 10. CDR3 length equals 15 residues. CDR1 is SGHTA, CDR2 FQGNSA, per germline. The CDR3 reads CASSQRDRDSTEAFF. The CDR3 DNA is TGTGCCAGCAGCCAACGCGACAGGGACTCCACTGAAGCTTTCTTT.

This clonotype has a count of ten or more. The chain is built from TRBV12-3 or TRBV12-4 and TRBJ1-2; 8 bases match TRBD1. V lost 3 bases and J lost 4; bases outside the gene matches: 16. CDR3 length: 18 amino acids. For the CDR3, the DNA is TGTGCCAGCAGTTTTTGGGCAGGGGGCGCGTCGAGGGCCTATGGCTACACCTTC. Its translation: CASSFWAGGASRAYGYTF.

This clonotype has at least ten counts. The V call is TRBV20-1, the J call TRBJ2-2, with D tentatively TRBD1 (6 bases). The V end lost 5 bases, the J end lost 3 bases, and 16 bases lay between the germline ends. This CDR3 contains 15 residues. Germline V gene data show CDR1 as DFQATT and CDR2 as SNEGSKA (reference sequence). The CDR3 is CSARNRDRDTGELFF. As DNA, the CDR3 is TGCAGTGCTCGGAACAGGGATCGGGACACCGGGGAGCTGTTTTTT.

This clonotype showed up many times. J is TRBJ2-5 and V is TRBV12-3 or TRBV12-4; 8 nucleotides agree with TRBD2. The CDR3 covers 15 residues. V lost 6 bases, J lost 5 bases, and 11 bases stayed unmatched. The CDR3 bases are TGTGCCAGCAGGTCCTCCCGGACTAGCAAGGAGACCCAGTACTTC. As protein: CASRSSRTSKETQYF.

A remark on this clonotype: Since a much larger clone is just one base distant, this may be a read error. Here the CDR3 DNA reads TGTGCCAGCAGCCTGGGCGGGACAAGGGGCTACGAGCAGTACTTC. This translates into CASSLGGTRGYEQYF. The rearrangement links TRBV5-6 to TRBJ2-7; D may be TRBD1 or TRBD2 (6 bases each). CDR1 is SGHDT and CDR2 is YYEEEE in the germline V gene. The CDR3 spans 15 residues. Between the trimmed V and J ends, which lost 4 bases and 3 bases, there was a span of 17 bases.

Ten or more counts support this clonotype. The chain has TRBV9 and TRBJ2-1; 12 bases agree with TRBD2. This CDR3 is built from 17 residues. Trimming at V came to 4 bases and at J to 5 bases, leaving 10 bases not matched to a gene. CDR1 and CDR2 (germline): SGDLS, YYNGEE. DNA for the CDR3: TGTGCCAGCAGCACCCGGACTAGCGGGATGGGAGACAATGAGCAGTTCTTC. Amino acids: CASSTRTSGMGDNEQFF.

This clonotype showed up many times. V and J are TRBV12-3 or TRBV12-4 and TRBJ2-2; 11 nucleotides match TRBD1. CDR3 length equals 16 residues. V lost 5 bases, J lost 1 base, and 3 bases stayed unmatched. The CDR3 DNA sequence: TGTGCCAGCAGTAGGACAGGGGGCTTGAACACCGGGGAGCTGTTTTTT. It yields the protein CASSRTGGLNTGELFF.

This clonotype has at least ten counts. The CDR3 region has the DNA TGTGCCAGCTCACGACTCGACAGGGGTTCTAATGAAAAACTGTTTTTT. Protein product: CASSRLDRGSNEKLFF. This chain connects TRBV18 to TRBJ1-4, with 8 bases identical to TRBD1. V lost 4 bases, J lost 3 bases, and 7 bases stayed unmatched. CDR1 is KGHSH and CDR2 is LQKENI in the germline V gene. The CDR3 extends over 16 amino acids.

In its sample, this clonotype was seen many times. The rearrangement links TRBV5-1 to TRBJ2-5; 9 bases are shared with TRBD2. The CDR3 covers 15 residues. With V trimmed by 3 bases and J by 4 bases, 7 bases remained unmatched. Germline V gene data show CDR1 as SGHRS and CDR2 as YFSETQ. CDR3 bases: TGCGCCAGCAGCTCCGGACTAGCGATCGGAGAGACCCAGTACTTC. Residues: CASSSGLAIGETQYF.